Listed here are 2 T cell receptor beta chains from one sample, sequenced in a study of T cells in Graves' hyperthyroidism and ophthalmopathy. TCR beta CDR3 region amplification was performed from RNA transcripts. With the HTBI primer set, the TCR CDR3 went through a first round of RT-PCR. MiXCR, run by TCRdb on the multiplex PCR reads, gives a single entry per CDR3 protein. Of hundreds of thousands of distinct CDR3 sequences in the sample, about 14% are singletons; the top ten hold under 15%. The sample consisted of blood. The receptor source for this set is a woman aged 45 to 65 with Graves' ophthalmopathy.

This clonotype was seen many times. The chain links TRBV27 to TRBJ1-5; D uncertain. Germline V gene data show CDR1 as MNHEY and CDR2 as SMNVEV (reference sequence). V lost 5 bases to trimming and J lost 5 bases, with 7 bases between them. The CDR3 is made up of 12 amino acids. CDR3 loop: CASSKTDQPQHF. The CDR3 nucleotides read TGTGCCAGCAGTAAGACGGATCAGCCCCAGCATTTT.

This clonotype was seen at least ten times. The chain combines TRBV2 with TRBJ2-3; no reliable D call. Trimming removed 3 bases at V and 1 base at J, with 5 bases between. Germline CDR1 and CDR2: SNHLY and FYNNEI. The CDR3 covers 13 residues. The CDR3 region is CASSDSGTDTQYF. The CDR3 DNA reads as TGTGCCAGCAGTGATTCGGGCACAGATACGCAGTATTTT. Based on the CDR3 plus reference TRBV2 and TRBJ2-3, the full variable domain is EPEVTQTPSHQVTQMGQEVILRCVPISNHLYFYWYRQILGQKVEFLVSFYNNEISEKSEIFDDQFSVERPDGSNFTLKIRSTKLEDSAMYFCASSDSGTDTQYFGPGTRLTVL.